The clone carrying this T cell receptor beta chain was seen many times. Its antigen is not identified. In the original processing: Researchers built a distant-metastasis classifier for papillary thyroid cancer that drew on CDR3 differences across clinicopathological groups. Using MiXCR, TCRdb reanalyzed the PCR reads. The V and J calls come from TCRdb's annotation, not from the publication. The table shows approximately 90,000 clones, with approximately 9% occurring only once. Per the germline V gene, CDR1 is MGHRA and CDR2 is YSYEKL. Losses at the gene ends were 4 bases for V and 3 bases for J; bases not matched to a gene: 4. The CDR3 runs to 15 residues. These data belong to a study of metastatic and nonmetastatic thyroid tumors. About the research overall: Repertoires were compared across blood and tumor or nodule tissue from malignant and benign thyroid patients.

All patients were untreated before thyroid surgery. The study, taken as a whole, reports: As reported, TCR beta diversity in blood and tumor was significantly higher in malignant thyroid tumors than in benign nodules.

This chain connects TRBV4-1 to TRBJ2-7; 12 bases match TRBD2. The origin of this receptor is a female donor with papillary thyroid cancer or a benign thyroid nodule (not recorded which). Some clones in this sample may be carry-over from other donors' samples. The sequenced material came from blood. The CDR3, as DNA: TGCGCCAGCAGCCCTCTGACTAGCGGGGGCTACGAGCAGTACTTC. Its protein product is CASSPLTSGGYEQYF.